This T cell receptor (beta chain) was found in a study of control samples from healthy donors and cancer patients. This CDR3 has 14 residues. The V gene lost 4 bases and the J gene lost 4 bases, with 13 bases spanning the gap. The germline V gene has CDR1 MDHEN and CDR2 SYDVKM. Generated by immunoSEQ multiplex PCR, the TCRdb table keeps only in-frame clones and is missing some. The sample lists about 48,000 clones; over 90% were seen once. Sequencing was performed on PBMCs. This TCR was recovered from a woman aged 45-65 years with head and neck cancer. The chain recombines TRBV28 with TRBJ1-1; weak D call: TRBD1 (5 bases). This chain's CDR3 is CASSWGRRGTEAFF. CDR3 bases: TGTGCCAGCAGTTGGGGCCGCCGGGGCACTGAAGCTTTCTTT.